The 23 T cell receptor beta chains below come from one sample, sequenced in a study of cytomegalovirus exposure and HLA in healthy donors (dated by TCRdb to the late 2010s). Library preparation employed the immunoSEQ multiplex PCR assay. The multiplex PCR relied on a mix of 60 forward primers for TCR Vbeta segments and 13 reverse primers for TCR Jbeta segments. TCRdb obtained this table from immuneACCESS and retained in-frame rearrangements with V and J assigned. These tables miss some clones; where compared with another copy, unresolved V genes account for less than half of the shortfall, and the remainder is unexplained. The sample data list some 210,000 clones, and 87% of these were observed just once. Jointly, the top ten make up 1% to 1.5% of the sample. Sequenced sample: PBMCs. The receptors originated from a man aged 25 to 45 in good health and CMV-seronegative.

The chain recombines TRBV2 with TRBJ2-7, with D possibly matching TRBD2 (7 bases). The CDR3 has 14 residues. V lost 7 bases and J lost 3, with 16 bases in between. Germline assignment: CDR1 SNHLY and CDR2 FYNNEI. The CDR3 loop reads CASIRGGVLYEQYF. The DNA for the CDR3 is TGTGCCAGCATTAGAGGGGGGGTACTCTACGAGCAGTACTTC.

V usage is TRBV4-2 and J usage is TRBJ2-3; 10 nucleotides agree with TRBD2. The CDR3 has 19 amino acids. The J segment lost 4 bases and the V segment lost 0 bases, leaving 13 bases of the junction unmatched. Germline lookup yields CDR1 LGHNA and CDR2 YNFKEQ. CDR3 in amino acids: CASSQDQRRTAGGADTQYF. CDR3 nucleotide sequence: TGTGCCAGCAGCCAAGATCAGCGGAGGACAGCGGGAGGGGCAGATACGCAGTATTTT.

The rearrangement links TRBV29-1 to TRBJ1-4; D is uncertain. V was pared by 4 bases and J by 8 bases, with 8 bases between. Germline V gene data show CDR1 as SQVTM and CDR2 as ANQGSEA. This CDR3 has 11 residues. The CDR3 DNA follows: TGCAGCGTTGGCCCTATGGAAAAACTGTTTTTT. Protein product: CSVGPMEKLFF.

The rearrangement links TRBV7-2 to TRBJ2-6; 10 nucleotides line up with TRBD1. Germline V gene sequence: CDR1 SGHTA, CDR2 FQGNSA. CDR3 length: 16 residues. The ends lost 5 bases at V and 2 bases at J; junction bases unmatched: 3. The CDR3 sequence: CASSRQGAAGANVLTF. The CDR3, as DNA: TGTGCCAGCAGCCGACAGGGGGCAGCTGGGGCCAACGTCCTGACTTTC.

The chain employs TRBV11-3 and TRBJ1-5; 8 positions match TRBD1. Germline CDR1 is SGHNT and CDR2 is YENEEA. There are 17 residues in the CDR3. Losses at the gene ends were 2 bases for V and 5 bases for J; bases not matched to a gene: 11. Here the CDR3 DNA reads TGTGCCAGCAGCTTATTTATCGGGGACAGGAGCCATCAGCCCCAGCATTTT. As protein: CASSLFIGDRSHQPQHF.

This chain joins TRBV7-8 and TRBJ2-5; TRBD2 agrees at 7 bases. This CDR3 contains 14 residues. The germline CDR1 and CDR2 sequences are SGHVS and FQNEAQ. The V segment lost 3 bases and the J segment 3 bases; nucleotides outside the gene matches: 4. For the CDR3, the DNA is TGTGCCAGCAGCTTTTCCAGCGGGGAAGAGACCCAGTACTTC. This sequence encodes CASSFSSGEETQYF. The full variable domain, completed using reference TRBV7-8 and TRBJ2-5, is GAGVSQSPRYKVAKRGQDVALRCDPISGHVSLFWYQQALGQGPEFLTYFQNEAQLDKSGLPSDRFFAERPEGSVSTLKIQRTQQEDSAVYLCASSFSSGEETQYFGPGTRLLVL.

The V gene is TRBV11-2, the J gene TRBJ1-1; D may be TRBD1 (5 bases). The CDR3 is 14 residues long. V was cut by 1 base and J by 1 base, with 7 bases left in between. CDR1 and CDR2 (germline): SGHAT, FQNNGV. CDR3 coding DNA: TGTGCCAGCAGCTTAGGGGGCCAGAACACTGAAGCTTTCTTT. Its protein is CASSLGGQNTEAFF.

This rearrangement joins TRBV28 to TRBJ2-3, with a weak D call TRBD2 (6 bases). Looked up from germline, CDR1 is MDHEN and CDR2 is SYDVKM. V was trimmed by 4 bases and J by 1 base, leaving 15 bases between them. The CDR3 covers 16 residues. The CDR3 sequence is CASSYPSAMGTDTQYF. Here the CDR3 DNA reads TGTGCCAGCAGTTACCCTAGCGCGATGGGCACAGATACGCAGTATTTT.

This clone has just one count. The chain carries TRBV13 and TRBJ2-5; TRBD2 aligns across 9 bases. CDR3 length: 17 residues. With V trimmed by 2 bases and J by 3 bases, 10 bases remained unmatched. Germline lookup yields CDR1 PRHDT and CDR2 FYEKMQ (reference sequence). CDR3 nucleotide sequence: TGTGCCAGCAGCTTAACAGGGGCGGGGGGGCCGGAAGAGACCCAGTACTTC. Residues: CASSLTGAGGPEETQYF.

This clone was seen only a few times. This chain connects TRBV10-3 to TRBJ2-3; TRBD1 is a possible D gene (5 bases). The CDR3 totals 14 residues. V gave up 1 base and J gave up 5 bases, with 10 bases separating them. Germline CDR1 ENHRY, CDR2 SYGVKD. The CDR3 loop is CAISELGLEDTQYF. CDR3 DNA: TGTGCCATCAGTGAGTTGGGGCTGGAAGATACGCAGTATTTT.

The CDR3 loop is CASSDITGSDYEQYF. In DNA form, the CDR3 reads TGTGCCAGCAGTGATATCACAGGGTCCGACTACGAGCAGTACTTC. The chain has TRBV2 and TRBJ2-7, with D perhaps TRBD1 (6 bases). From germline, CDR1 is SNHLY and CDR2 FYNNEI. Deletions cut 3 bases from V and 3 bases from J, with 15 bases between. The CDR3 runs 15 residues.

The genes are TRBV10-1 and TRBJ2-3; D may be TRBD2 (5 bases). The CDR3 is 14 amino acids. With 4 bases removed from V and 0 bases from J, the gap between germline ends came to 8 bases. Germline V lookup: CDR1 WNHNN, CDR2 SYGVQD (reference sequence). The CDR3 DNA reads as TGCGCCAGCAGTGGCCGAGGGAGCACAGATACGCAGTATTTT. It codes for CASSGRGSTDTQYF.

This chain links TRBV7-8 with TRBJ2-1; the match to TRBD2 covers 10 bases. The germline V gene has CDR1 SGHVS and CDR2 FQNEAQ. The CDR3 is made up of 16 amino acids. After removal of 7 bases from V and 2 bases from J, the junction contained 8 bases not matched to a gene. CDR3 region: CASTLNSGGTYNEQFF. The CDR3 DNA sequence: TGTGCCAGCACCCTCAATAGCGGGGGGACCTACAATGAGCAGTTCTTC.

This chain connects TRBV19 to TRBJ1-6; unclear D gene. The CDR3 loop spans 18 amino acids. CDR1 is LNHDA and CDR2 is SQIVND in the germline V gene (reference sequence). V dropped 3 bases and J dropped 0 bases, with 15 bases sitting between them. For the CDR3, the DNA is TGTGCCAGTAGTATCGAGGTTTTGGGGAGCTCCTATAATTCACCCCTCCACTTT. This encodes CASSIEVLGSSYNSPLHF.

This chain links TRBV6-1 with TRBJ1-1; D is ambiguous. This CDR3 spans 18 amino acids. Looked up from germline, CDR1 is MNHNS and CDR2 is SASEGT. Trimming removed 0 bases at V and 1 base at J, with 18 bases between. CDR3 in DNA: TGTGCCAGCAGTGAAGCGGGCGGGGTAGCGTTAACGAACACTGAAGCTTTCTTT. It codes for CASSEAGGVALTNTEAFF.

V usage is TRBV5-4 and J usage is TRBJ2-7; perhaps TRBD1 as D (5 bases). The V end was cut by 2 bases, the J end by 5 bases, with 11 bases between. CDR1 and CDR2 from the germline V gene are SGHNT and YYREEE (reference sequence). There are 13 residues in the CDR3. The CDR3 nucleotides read TGTGCCAGCAGCTTCCAGGGCACGGACGAGCAGTACTTC. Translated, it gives CASSFQGTDEQYF.

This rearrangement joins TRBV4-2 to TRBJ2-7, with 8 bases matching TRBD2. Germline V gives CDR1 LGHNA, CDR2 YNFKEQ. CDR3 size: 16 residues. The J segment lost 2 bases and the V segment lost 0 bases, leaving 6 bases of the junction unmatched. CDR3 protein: CASSQDSTSGPYEQYF. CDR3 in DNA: TGTGCCAGCAGCCAAGATTCTACTAGCGGCCCCTACGAGCAGTACTTC.

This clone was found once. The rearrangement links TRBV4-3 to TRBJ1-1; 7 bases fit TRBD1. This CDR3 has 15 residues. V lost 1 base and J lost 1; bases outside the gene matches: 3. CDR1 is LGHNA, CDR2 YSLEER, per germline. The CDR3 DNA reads TGCGCCAGCAGCCAAGGGACAGGCCAGAACACTGAAGCTTTCTTT. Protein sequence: CASSQGTGQNTEAFF.

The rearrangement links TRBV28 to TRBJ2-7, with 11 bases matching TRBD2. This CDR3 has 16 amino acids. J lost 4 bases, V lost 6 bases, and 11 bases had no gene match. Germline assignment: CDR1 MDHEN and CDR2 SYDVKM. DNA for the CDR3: TGTGCCAGCAGGACCGTTGGGACTAGCGGTTTGTACGAGCAGTACTTC. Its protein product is CASRTVGTSGLYEQYF.

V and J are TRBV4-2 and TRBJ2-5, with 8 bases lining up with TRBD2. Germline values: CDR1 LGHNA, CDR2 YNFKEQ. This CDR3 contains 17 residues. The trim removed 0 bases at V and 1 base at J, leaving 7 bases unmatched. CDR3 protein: CASSQEGVSGAQETQYF. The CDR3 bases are TGTGCCAGCAGCCAAGAAGGCGTTAGCGGGGCCCAAGAGACCCAGTACTTC.

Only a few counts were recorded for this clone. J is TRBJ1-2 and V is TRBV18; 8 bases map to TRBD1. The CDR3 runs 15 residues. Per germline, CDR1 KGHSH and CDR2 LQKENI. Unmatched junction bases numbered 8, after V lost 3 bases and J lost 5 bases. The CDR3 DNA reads TGTGCCAGCTCACCCCCAGGGGGCCCCTTATATGGCTACACCTTC. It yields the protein CASSPPGGPLYGYTF.

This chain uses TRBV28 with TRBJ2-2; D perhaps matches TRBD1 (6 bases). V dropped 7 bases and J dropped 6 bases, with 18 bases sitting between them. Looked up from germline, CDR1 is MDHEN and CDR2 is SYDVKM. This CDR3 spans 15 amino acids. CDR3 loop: CASKNRVVISGELFF. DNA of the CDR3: TGTGCCAGCAAAAACAGGGTTGTTATATCCGGGGAGCTGTTTTTT. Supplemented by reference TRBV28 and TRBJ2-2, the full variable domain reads DVKVTQSSRYLVKRTGEKVFLECVQDMDHENMFWYRQDPGLGLRLIYFSYDVKMKEKGDIPEGYSVSREKKERFSLILESASTNQTSMYLCASKNRVVISGELFFGEGSRLTVL.

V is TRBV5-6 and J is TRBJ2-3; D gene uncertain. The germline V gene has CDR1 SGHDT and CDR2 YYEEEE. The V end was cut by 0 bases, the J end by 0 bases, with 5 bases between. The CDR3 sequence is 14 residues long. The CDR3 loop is CASSLVYSTDTQYF. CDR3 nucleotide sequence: TGTGCCAGCAGCTTGGTTTATAGCACAGATACGCAGTATTTT. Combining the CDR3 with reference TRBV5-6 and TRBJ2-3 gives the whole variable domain DAGVTQSPTHLIKTRGQQVTLRCSPKSGHDTVSWYQQALGQGPQFIFQYYEEEERQRGNFPDRFSGHQFPNYSSELNVNALLLGDSALYLCASSLVYSTDTQYFGPGTRLTVL.